This T cell receptor (beta chain) was profiled in a study of patients and donors after allogeneic stem cell transplantation. TCRdb re-called the RT-PCR reads with MiXCR, one entry per CDR3 protein. Here the sample spans approximately 430,000 distinct CDR3 sequences, 16% being singletons. In this sample, this clonotype turned up many times. V was pared by 9 bases and J by 0 bases, with 23 bases between. Per germline, CDR1 SGHAT and CDR2 FQDESV (reference sequence). The CDR3 is 18 amino acids. Material: blood, either unsorted or a sorted T cell fraction (not recorded which). The rearrangement joins TRBV11-1 to TRBJ2-2; D is ambiguous. This receptor was taken from a human donor who was either an allogeneic HSCT recipient or a stem cell or donor lymphocyte infusion donor (not recorded which). It is not recorded whose cells these are; they may come from a transplant donor. CDR3 sequence reads: CASPNLVGLFANTGELFF. The CDR3 DNA reads as TGTGCCAGTCCTAACCTAGTGGGCCTATTCGCGAACACCGGGGAGCTGTTTTTT.